These T cell receptor beta chains were read from a single sample in a study of T cells in Graves' hyperthyroidism and ophthalmopathy. TCRdb ran MiXCR on the multiplex PCR reads and lists one entry per CDR3 protein. The table records hundreds of thousands of distinct CDR3 sequences, approximately 14% of them present only once. Material: blood. The receptors here all came from a woman aged 45 to 65 with Graves' ophthalmopathy. The CDR3 runs from the conserved cysteine through the conserved F or W. A D gene is named only where the DNA matches it firmly. Size is stated for part of the rows, as once, few or many counts, or as a class when the clone is expanded.

clone size	D gene	V gene	J gene	CDR3 DNA	CDR3 protein
NA	NA	TRBV19	TRBJ1-2	TGTGCCAGTAGTATGATCGAGATGGCAGGAGTGGGCGGCTACACCTTC	CASSMIEMAGVGGYTF
NA	NA	TRBV20-1	TRBJ1-1	TGCAGTGCTTTTACAGGTAACACTGAAGCTTTCTTT	CSAFTGNTEAFF
NA	TRBD1	TRBV20-1	TRBJ2-7	TGCAGTGCTAAATCGACAGGGACCAGCTCCTACGAGCAGTACTTC	CSAKSTGTSSYEQYF
NA	TRBD1	TRBV30	TRBJ1-5	TGTGCCTGGGGACAGGGAGGTCAGCCCCAGCATTTT	CAWGQGGQPQHF
many	NA	TRBV15	TRBJ2-7	TGTGCCACCAGCAGAGATCACGGGACCTACGAGCAGTACTTC	CATSRDHGTYEQYF
many	NA	TRBV7-9	TRBJ2-1	TGTGCCAGCAGCCAGGGGACCAATGAGCAGTTCTTC	CASSQGTNEQFF
NA	NA	TRBV28	TRBJ1-1	TGTGCCAGCAGTTTCCCTGGCAAGGCCCGTGAAGCTTTCTTT	CASSFPGKAREAFF
NA	NA	TRBV19	TRBJ1-2	TGTGCCAGTAGTACTCGGAACACCTATGGCTACACCTTC	CASSTRNTYGYTF
many	TRBD1	TRBV29-1	TRBJ2-1	TGCAGCGTTATTTTTTTGGGACAGGGTGTAATTCGATCGAGGAGCTCCTACAATGAGCAGTTCTTC	CSVIFLGQGVIRSRSSYNEQFF
many	TRBD1	TRBV18	TRBJ1-1	TGTGCCAGTCAGGGGGCCGTCTTGCACACTGAAGCTTTCTTT	CASQGAVLHTEAFF
many	NA	TRBV7-6	TRBJ2-7	TGTGCCAGCAGCTTTCGACTAGACAGGGTCCACGAGCAGTACTTC	CASSFRLDRVHEQYF
many	NA	TRBV7-3	TRBJ2-1	TGTGCCAGCAGCCCCGATTCCGGGACCAACTACAATGAGCAGTTCTTC	CASSPDSGTNYNEQFF
NA	NA	TRBV9	TRBJ1-1	TGTGCCAGCAGCGTGGGTGAAACCTTTGAGAACACTGAAGCTTTCTTT	CASSVGETFENTEAFF
NA	NA	TRBV6-1	TRBJ2-2	TGTGCCAGCAGCCCCGGCCAGCCTAGTTGGGACACCGGGGAGCTGTTTTTT	CASSPGQPSWDTGELFF
many	NA	TRBV12-3/TRBV12-4	TRBJ1-2	TGTGCCAGCAGTCCGGACCAATATGGCTACACCTTC	CASSPDQYGYTF
many	NA	TRBV20-1	TRBJ2-3	TGCAGTGCAGTGGCACAGGGAGCAGATACGCAGTATTTT	CSAVAQGADTQYF
once	NA	TRBV14	TRBJ1-1	TGTGCCAGCAGCCAAGTTCGGCTTTCAGGGCCTCCCCCCTTGAACACTGAAGCTTTCTTT	CASSQVRLSGPPPLNTEAFF
many	NA	TRBV28	TRBJ2-5	TGTGCCAGCAGCCTTAGCAGGGCTCCACAAGAGACCCAGTACTTC	CASSLSRAPQETQYF
many	TRBD2	TRBV12-3/TRBV12-4	TRBJ2-1	TGTGCCAGCAGCACTAGACTAGCGGGAGGTAACGAGCAGTTCTTC	CASSTRLAGGNEQFF
many	NA	TRBV12-3/TRBV12-4	TRBJ2-7	TGTGCCAGCAGTTCCCCTGGGAGGCCCTACGAGCAGTACTTC	CASSSPGRPYEQYF
few	NA	TRBV12-3/TRBV12-4	TRBJ1-6	TGTGCCAGCAGTCTGAACCGACAGCGACCCCTCCACTTT	CASSLNRQRPLHF
few	NA	TRBV11-1	TRBJ1-1	TGTGCCAGCAGCTTAGTACGGTGGGACACTGAAGCTTTCTTT	CASSLVRWDTEAFF
many	TRBD2	TRBV7-3	TRBJ2-1	TGTGCCAGCAGCCCGAGACTAGCGGGGCACAATGAGCAGTTCTTC	CASSPRLAGHNEQFF
many	NA	TRBV6-1	TRBJ2-2	TGTGCCAGCAGTGAATTAAACACCGGGGAGCTGTTTTTT	CASSELNTGELFF
few	NA	TRBV20-1	TRBJ1-5	TGCAGTGCTAGACTACAGGGAAGTCAGCCCCAGCATTTT	CSARLQGSQPQHF
many	TRBD2	TRBV2	TRBJ2-1	TGTGCCAGCAATGGACTAGCGGGATATGAGCAGTTCTTC	CASNGLAGYEQFF
many	TRBD2	TRBV3-1	TRBJ2-5	TGTGCCAGCAGCCAACGACTAGCGGGAGAAGAGACCCAGTACTTC	CASSQRLAGEETQYF
NA	NA	TRBV6-5	TRBJ2-7	TGTGCCAGCAGTTACTCGGCTAGCGTGACCTACGAGCAGTACTTC	CASSYSASVTYEQYF
NA	NA	TRBV19	TRBJ2-1	TGTGCCAGTAGTACCTTACTAGGGATCCATGACAATGAGCAGTTCTTC	CASSTLLGIHDNEQFF
NA	TRBD2	TRBV25-1	TRBJ2-1	TGTGCCAGCAGTGAATTTGGCGGGGGGCTCGATGAGCAGTTCTTC	CASSEFGGGLDEQFF
NA	NA	TRBV6-2/TRBV6-3	TRBJ1-6	TGTGCCAGCAGCCATACCGGAGGCGGGGCGAATTCACCCCTCCACTTT	CASSHTGGGANSPLHF